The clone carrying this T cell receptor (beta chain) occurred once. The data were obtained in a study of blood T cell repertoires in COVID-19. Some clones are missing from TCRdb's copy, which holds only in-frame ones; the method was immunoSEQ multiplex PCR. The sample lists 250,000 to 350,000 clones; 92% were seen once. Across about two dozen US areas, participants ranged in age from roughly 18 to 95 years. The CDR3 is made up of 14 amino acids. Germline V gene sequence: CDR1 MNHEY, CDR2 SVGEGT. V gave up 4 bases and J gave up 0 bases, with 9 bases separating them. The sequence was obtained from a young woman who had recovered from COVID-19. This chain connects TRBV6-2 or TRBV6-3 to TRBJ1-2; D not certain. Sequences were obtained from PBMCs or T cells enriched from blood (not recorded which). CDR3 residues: CASSFLVANYGYTF. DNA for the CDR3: TGTGCCAGCAGTTTCCTCGTAGCTAACTATGGCTACACCTTC.